The 19 T cell receptor beta chains below all came from one sample that was sequenced in a study of CD8+CD57+ T cells in acquired aplastic anemia (dated by TCRdb to the late 2010s). TCRdb names Illumina HiSeq 2000 as the instrument used. TCR beta VDJ combination and CDR3 sequence profiling used genomic DNA as the template. Clones were called with MiXCR by TCRdb after fastp trimmed the public reads at Q25, and only in-frame beta chains were retained. Each entry merges the rows of one CDR3 protein and shows their most common DNA and genes. The sample table records a few hundred thousand distinct CDR3 sequences; 45% to 65% of these occur just once. The ten largest account for roughly 8% of the sample. The sample consisted of sorted CD4+, CD8+, or CD8+CD57+ T cells (not recorded which) from PBMCs. These receptors all stem from a human donor with severe aplastic anemia or a healthy control (not recorded which).

CDR3 protein: CASRLGGTYEQYF. CDR3 bases: TGTGCCAGCAGACTAGGGGGGACCTACGAGCAGTACTTC. The genes are TRBV7-8 and TRBJ2-7; either TRBD1 or TRBD2 may fit D (6 bases each). The V gene's germline CDR1 is SGHVS and CDR2 FQNEAQ. The ends were cut back, 6 bases at V and 2 bases at J, with 11 bases in the middle. The CDR3 covers 13 residues.

This clonotype was seen repeatedly, ten times or more. The rearrangement joins TRBV7-9 to TRBJ1-2, with 10 bases fitting TRBD1. V shed 1 base and J 7 bases; nucleotides not matched to a gene: 9. Germline V gene lookup returns CDR1 SEHNR and CDR2 FQNEAQ (reference sequence). This CDR3 has 16 amino acids. The CDR3: CASSLGLPTGGLGYTF. The CDR3 DNA sequence: TGTGCCAGCAGCTTAGGGTTACCGACAGGGGGCCTTGGCTACACCTTC.

This clonotype appeared many times. The chain employs TRBV7-2 and TRBJ2-6, with D possibly matching TRBD2 (6 bases). With 0 bases removed from V and 13 bases from J, the gap between germline ends came to 19 bases. This CDR3 is built from 16 residues. The germline CDR1 and CDR2 sequences are SGHTA and FQGNSA. Here the CDR3 DNA reads TGTGCCAGCAGCTTAGCTTTGGCGGGGCCGGGACGGGTCCTGACTTTC. Protein: CASSLALAGPGRVLTF.

Many counts were recorded for this clonotype. The chain employs TRBV7-6 and TRBJ1-2, with TRBD1 as a possible D gene (6 bases). With 0 bases removed from V and 0 bases from J, the gap between germline ends came to 8 bases. The CDR3 is made up of 15 amino acids. From germline, CDR1 is SGHVS and CDR2 FNYEAQ. CDR3 region: CASSLADRANYGYTF. The CDR3 DNA sequence: TGTGCCAGCAGCTTAGCGGACAGAGCTAACTATGGCTACACCTTC.

This clonotype was counted many times. The chain is built from TRBV9 and TRBJ1-1; no clear D gene. Germline V CDR1 and CDR2: SGDLS, YYNGEE. This CDR3 has 15 residues. V was trimmed by 0 bases and J by 0 bases, leaving 9 bases between them. The CDR3 DNA follows: TGTGCCAGCAGCGTAGATTCAGTTATGAACACTGAAGCTTTCTTT. This encodes CASSVDSVMNTEAFF.

The V gene is TRBV20-1, the J gene TRBJ1-2; 8 bases are shared with TRBD1. The germline CDR1 and CDR2 sequences are DFQATT and SNEGSKA (reference sequence). The CDR3 sequence is 15 residues long. V was clipped by 6 bases and J by 4 bases; unmatched bases: 13. CDR3 nucleotide sequence: TGCAGTGCCTTCCAGGACAGGGCCGCGAGCTATGGCTACACCTTC. This translates into CSAFQDRAASYGYTF.

This clonotype was detected many times. The chain uses TRBV19 and TRBJ1-3; 7 positions agree with TRBD1. V trimming: 6 bases; J trimming: 0 bases; junction bases outside the gene matches: 8. Germline assignment: CDR1 LNHDA and CDR2 SQIVND (reference sequence). This CDR3 contains 16 residues. The CDR3 coding sequence is TGTGCCAGTAGCCTCGACAGGGTGAGCTCTGGAAACACCATATATTTT. Residues: CASSLDRVSSGNTIYF.

This rearrangement joins TRBV24-1 to TRBJ2-7, with a tentative D call TRBD1 (7 bases). V was trimmed by 0 bases and J by 3 bases, leaving 17 bases between them. CDR3 length: 17 amino acids. Germline V gives CDR1 KGHDR, CDR2 SFDVKD. CDR3 coding DNA: TGTGCCACCAGTGATTTGTATAGGGGCAGGGGGGACTACGAGCAGTACTTC. Amino acids: CATSDLYRGRGDYEQYF.

This chain connects TRBV15 to TRBJ2-3; no clear D. This CDR3 has 16 residues. Trimming left V 0 bases short and J 2 bases short, with 12 bases between. Germline V gives CDR1 LNHNV, CDR2 YYDKDF (reference sequence). The DNA for the CDR3 is TGTGCCACCAGCAGAGATCGCCGAGACTTCACAGATACGCAGTATTTT. It codes for CATSRDRRDFTDTQYF.

This clonotype was seen repeatedly, ten times or more. The chain has TRBV7-3 and TRBJ2-1, with a tentative D call TRBD2 (6 bases). Germline-derived CDR1 and CDR2 are SGHTA and FQGTGA. The V gene lost 5 bases and the J gene lost 4 bases, with 9 bases spanning the gap. The CDR3 is made up of 13 amino acids. The CDR3 reads CASSIGSYNEQFF. Here the CDR3 DNA reads TGTGCCAGCAGCATCGGGAGTTACAATGAGCAGTTCTTC.

The V gene is TRBV20-1, the J gene TRBJ1-2; D remains unclear. Trimming pared 1 base from V and 1 base from J, leaving 4 bases between. CDR3 length: 12 amino acids. Germline CDR1 is DFQATT and CDR2 is SNEGSKA (reference sequence). The CDR3: CSARANNYGYTF. CDR3 DNA sequence: TGCAGTGCTAGAGCGAATAACTATGGCTACACCTTC.

The chain uses TRBV5-1 and TRBJ1-2, with 7 bases lining up with TRBD1. Germline trimming cut 4 bases from V and 4 bases from J; bases unmatched to any gene: 7. The CDR3 length is 14 residues. The V gene's germline CDR1 is SGHRS and CDR2 YFSETQ. CDR3 bases: TGCGCCAGCAGCCCCAGGGGGGGAAGCTATGGCTACACCTTC. Its translation is CASSPRGGSYGYTF.

This clonotype has at least ten counts. V and J are TRBV6-4 and TRBJ1-5; 11 positions match TRBD1. Germline V gene data show CDR1 as MRHNA and CDR2 as SNTAGT. There are 15 residues in the CDR3. V shed 10 bases, J shed 4 bases, and the junction held 9 bases outside the gene matches. CDR3 amino acids: CAIWTGGFSNQPQHF. The CDR3 region has the DNA TGTGCCATATGGACAGGGGGCTTTTCTAATCAGCCCCAGCATTTT.

The V gene is TRBV24-1, the J gene TRBJ2-1; 9 bases match TRBD2. The V and J ends lost 7 bases and 0 bases, in that order; junction bases with no gene match: 3. Germline V gives CDR1 KGHDR, CDR2 SFDVKD. The CDR3 runs to 15 residues. The CDR3 region has the DNA TGTGCCACCAGCGGTAGCGGGAGCTCCTACAATGAGCAGTTCTTC. This gives the protein CATSGSGSSYNEQFF.

This chain links TRBV20-1 with TRBJ1-2; the D gene is possibly TRBD1 (6 bases). The CDR3 covers 13 residues. V lost 6 bases and J lost 3, with 14 bases in between. Germline-derived CDR1 and CDR2 are DFQATT and SNEGSKA (reference sequence). The CDR3 here is CSARPGQHYGYTF. The CDR3 nucleotides are TGCAGTGCCCGACCGGGACAACACTATGGCTACACCTTC.

This clonotype was observed once. The chain carries TRBV7-3 and TRBJ1-4, with D possibly TRBD1 on 6 matching bases. Looked up from germline, CDR1 is SGHTA and CDR2 is FQGTGA. The CDR3 spans 14 residues. V was cut by 2 bases and J by 7 bases, with 11 bases left in between. The CDR3 nucleotides read TGTGCCAGCAGCTTACAGGGGAACACTGAAAAACTGTTTTTT. Amino acids: CASSLQGNTEKLFF.

V is TRBV20-1 and J is TRBJ1-5; D is uncertain. The CDR3 loop spans 16 amino acids. V gave up 3 bases and J gave up 5 bases, with 20 bases separating them. Germline CDR1 and CDR2: DFQATT and SNEGSKA (reference sequence). The CDR3 spells CSASGWLDPSYQPQHF. The CDR3 DNA sequence: TGCAGTGCTAGCGGCTGGCTGGACCCTTCTTATCAGCCCCAGCATTTT.

The chain combines TRBV6-5 with TRBJ1-4; 10 bases align to TRBD1. The germline gives CDR1 MNHEY, CDR2 SVGAGI. Losses at the gene ends were 6 bases for V and 3 bases for J; bases not matched to a gene: 4. This CDR3 has 15 residues. CDR3 nucleotide sequence: TGTGCCAGCAGGACAGGGGGCACAGCTAATGAAAAACTGTTTTTT. Protein product: CASRTGGTANEKLFF.

This clonotype has more than one count but fewer than ten. V gene TRBV28 combines with J gene TRBJ1-4; no firm D call. From germline, CDR1 is MDHEN and CDR2 SYDVKM. This CDR3 is 12 amino acids long. The V end was cut by 5 bases, the J end by 14 bases, with 15 bases between. CDR3 region: CASSPPDLFLFF. The CDR3 coding sequence is TGTGCCAGCAGTCCTCCCGACCTCTTCCTGTTTTTT.